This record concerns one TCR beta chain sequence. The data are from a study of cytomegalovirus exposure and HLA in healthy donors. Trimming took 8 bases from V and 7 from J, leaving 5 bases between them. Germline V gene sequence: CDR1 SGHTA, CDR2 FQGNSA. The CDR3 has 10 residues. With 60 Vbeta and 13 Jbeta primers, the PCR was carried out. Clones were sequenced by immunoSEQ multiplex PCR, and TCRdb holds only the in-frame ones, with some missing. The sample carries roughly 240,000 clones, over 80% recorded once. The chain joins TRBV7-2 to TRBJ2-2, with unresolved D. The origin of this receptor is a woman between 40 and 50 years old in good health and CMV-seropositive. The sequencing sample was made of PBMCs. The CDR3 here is CASFRGELFF. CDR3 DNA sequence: TGTGCCAGCTTCCGCGGGGAGCTGTTTTTT. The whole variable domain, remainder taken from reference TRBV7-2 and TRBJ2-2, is GAGVSQSPSNKVTEKGKDVELRCDPISGHTALYWYRQSLGQGLEFLIYFQGNSAPDKSGLPSDRFSAERTGGSVSTLTIQRTQQEDSAVYLCASFRGELFFGEGSRLTVL.